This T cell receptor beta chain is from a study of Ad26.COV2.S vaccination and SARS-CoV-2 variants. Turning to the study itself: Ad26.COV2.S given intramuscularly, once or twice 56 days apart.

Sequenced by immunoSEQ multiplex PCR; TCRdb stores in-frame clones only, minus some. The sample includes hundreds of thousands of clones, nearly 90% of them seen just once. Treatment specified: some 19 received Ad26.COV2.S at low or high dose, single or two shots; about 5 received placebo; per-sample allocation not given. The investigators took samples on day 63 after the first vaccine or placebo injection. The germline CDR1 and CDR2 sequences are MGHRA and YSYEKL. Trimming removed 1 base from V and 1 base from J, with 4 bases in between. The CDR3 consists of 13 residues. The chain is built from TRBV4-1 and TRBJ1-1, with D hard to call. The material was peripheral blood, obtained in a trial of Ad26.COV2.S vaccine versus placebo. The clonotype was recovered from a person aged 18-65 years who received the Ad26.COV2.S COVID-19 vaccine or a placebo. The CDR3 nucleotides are TGCGCCAGCAGCCAAGTAGGGAACACTGAAGCTTTCTTT. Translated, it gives CASSQVGNTEAFF.